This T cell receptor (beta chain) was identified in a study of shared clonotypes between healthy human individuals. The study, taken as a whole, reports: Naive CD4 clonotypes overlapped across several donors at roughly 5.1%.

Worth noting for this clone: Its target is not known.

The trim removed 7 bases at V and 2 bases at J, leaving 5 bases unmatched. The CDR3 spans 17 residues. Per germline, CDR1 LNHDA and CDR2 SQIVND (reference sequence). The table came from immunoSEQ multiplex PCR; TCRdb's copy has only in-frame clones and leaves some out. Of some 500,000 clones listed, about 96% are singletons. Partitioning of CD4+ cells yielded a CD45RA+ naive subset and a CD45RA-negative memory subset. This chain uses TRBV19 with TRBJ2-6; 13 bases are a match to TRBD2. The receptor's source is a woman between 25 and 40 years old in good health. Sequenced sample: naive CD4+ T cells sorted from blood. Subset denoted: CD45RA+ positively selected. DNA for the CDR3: TGTGCCAGTACCCTAGGACTAGCGGGAGCTGGGGCCAACGTCCTGACTTTC. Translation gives CASTLGLAGAGANVLTF. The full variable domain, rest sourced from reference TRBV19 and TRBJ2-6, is DGGITQSPKYLFRKEGQNVTLSCEQNLNHDAMYWYRQDPGQGLRLIYYSQIVNDFQKGDIAEGYSVSREKKESFPLTVTSAQKNPTAFYLCASTLGLAGAGANVLTFGAGSRLTVL.